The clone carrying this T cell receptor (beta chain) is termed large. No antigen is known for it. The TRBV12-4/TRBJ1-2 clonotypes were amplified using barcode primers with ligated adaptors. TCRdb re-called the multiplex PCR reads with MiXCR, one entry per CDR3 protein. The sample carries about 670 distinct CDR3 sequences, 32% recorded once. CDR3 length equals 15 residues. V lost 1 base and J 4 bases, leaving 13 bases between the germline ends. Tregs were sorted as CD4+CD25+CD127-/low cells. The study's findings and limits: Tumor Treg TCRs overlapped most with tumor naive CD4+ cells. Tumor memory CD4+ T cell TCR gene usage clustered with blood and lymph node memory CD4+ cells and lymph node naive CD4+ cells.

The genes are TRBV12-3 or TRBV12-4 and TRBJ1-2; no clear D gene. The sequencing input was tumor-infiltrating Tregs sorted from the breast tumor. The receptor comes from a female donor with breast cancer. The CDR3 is CASSLGLGGPYGYTF. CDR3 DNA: TGTGCCAGCAGTTTAGGGTTGGGAGGACCCTATGGCTACACCTTC.